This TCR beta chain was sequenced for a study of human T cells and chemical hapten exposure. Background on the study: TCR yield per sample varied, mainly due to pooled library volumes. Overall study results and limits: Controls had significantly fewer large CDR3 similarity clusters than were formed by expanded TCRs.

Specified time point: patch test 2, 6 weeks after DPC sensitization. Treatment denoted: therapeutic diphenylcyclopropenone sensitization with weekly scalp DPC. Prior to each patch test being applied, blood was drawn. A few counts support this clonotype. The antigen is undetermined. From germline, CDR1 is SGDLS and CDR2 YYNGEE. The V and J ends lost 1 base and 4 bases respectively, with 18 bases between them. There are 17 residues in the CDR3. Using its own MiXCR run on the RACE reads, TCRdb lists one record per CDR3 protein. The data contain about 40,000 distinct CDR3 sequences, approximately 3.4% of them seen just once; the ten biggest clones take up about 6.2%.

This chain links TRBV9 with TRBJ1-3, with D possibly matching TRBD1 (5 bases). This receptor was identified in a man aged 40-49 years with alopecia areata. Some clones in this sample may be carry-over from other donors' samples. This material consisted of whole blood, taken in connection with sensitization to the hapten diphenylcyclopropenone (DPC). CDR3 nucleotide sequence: TGTGCCAGCAGCGTAACCGCAGATTCGTGGACAGGAAACACCATATATTTT. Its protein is CASSVTADSWTGNTIYF. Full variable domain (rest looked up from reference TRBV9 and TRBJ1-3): DSGVTQTPKHLITATGQRVTLRCSPRSGDLSVYWYQQSLDQGLQFLIQYYNGEERAKGNILERFSAQQFPDLHSELNLSSLELGDSALYFCASSVTADSWTGNTIYFGEGSWLTVV.